The rows below give T cell receptor beta chains drawn from one sample of a study of response to subunit inactivated influenza vaccine. TCRdb re-analysed the RT-PCR reads in MiXCR, keeping a single row per CDR3 protein. The sample holds just under 550,000 distinct CDR3 sequences, 20% to 25% seen once. The sample was also reused in another study, on T cells expressing NK-cell markers.

The source material was CD4+ T cells sorted from PBMCs, sampled about 13 days after vaccination. Every receptor here comes from a man aged 50 to 59 who received an inactivated influenza vaccine. The CDR3 runs from the conserved cysteine through the conserved F or W. D genes are given only for firm matches. The size field is filled for only some rows; it gives once, few, many or a size class.

v_call	d_call	clone_size	j_call	cdr3_nt	cdr3_aa
TRBV5-1	TRBD2	.	TRBJ2-3	TGCGCCAGCAGCTCGAAGACTAGCGGGGGGGCAGATACGCAGTATTTT	CASSSKTSGGADTQYF
TRBV28	TRBD1	many	TRBJ2-2	TGTGCCAGCAGTCAACGGTTGACAGGGACCGGGGAGCTGTTTTTT	CASSQRLTGTGELFF
TRBV6-1	TRBD2	.	TRBJ2-3	TGTGCCAGCAGTCGGCGGCCTAGCGGGAGAACAGATACGCAGTATTTT	CASSRRPSGRTDTQYF
TRBV6-5	TRBD2	.	TRBJ2-3	TGTGCCAGCAGTTTGGCGGGGGGGACCAACCGTCCTAGCACAGATACGCAGTATTTT	CASSLAGGTNRPSTDTQYF
TRBV24-1	TRBD2	few	TRBJ2-1	TGTGCCACCAGTGATTCCGGGACTAGCGGAAAGGATGAGCAGTTCTTC	CATSDSGTSGKDEQFF
TRBV7-8	.	.	TRBJ1-1	TGTGCCAGCAGCTTGGTCGTTCATAGGATCATGAACACTGAAGCTTTCTTT	CASSLVVHRIMNTEAFF
TRBV2	.	.	TRBJ2-6	TGTGCCAGCAACGTTGCGACAGGCTCTGGGGCCAACGTCCTGACTTTC	CASNVATGSGANVLTF
TRBV24-1	.	.	TRBJ1-1	TGTGCCACCAGTGATTCGACAGTGAACACTGAAGCTTTCTTT	CATSDSTVNTEAFF
TRBV29-1	.	many	TRBJ2-5	TGCAGCGTTGGTTGGGGAGAGACCCAGTACTTC	CSVGWGETQYF
TRBV4-3	.	few	TRBJ2-1	TGCGCCAGCAGCCAGGCGGCAGCCTCCTACAATGAGCAGTTCTTC	CASSQAAASYNEQFF
TRBV4-1	.	few	TRBJ2-5	TGCGCCAGCAGCCAGAGGACTCAAGAGACCCAGTACTTC	CASSQRTQETQYF
TRBV30	.	.	TRBJ1-1	TGTGCCTGGAGGGGGCAGGGAGAGTGGACTGAAGCTTTCTTT	CAWRGQGEWTEAFF
TRBV12-3/TRBV12-4	TRBD2	many	TRBJ2-7	TGTGCCAGCAGTCTAGGACTAGCGGGACGAAACTACGAGCAGTACTTC	CASSLGLAGRNYEQYF
TRBV20-1	.	.	TRBJ2-5	TGCAGTGCTACGGGACAACTTGTCTGGCAAGAGACCCAGTACTTC	CSATGQLVWQETQYF
TRBV12-3/TRBV12-4	.	.	TRBJ2-2	TGTGCCAGCAGTTTGAAGGTTCCCGGGGAGCTGTTTTTT	CASSLKVPGELFF
TRBV6-1	.	many	TRBJ2-4	TGTGCCAGCACCCCGGGTACGACCAAAAACATTCAGTACTTC	CASTPGTTKNIQYF
TRBV7-8	TRBD2	.	TRBJ2-5	TGTGCCAGCAGCTCAAAAGCGGGAGTTTATGAGACCCAGTACTTC	CASSSKAGVYETQYF
TRBV29-1	.	few	TRBJ2-7	TGCAGCGTTGAAGATCGAGAGGGGGAGGGCGTATTGTACGAGCAGTACTTC	CSVEDREGEGVLYEQYF
TRBV12-3/TRBV12-4	.	.	TRBJ2-2	TGTGCCAGCAGTTTTGGGGCCCTCACGAACACCGGGGAGCTGTTTTTT	CASSFGALTNTGELFF
TRBV5-5	TRBD2	few	TRBJ2-5	TGTGCCAGCAGCTACGATCTAGCGGGGGGCCTAATACAAGAGACCCAGTACTTC	CASSYDLAGGLIQETQYF
TRBV3-1	.	.	TRBJ2-3	TGTGCCAGCAGCCAAGCGGCTAGCTCAGATACGCAGTATTTT	CASSQAASSDTQYF
TRBV7-6	.	.	TRBJ2-1	TGTGCCAGCAGCCCTGATTACGGGTTCTACAATGAGCAGTTCTTC	CASSPDYGFYNEQFF
TRBV4-2	TRBD2	many	TRBJ2-5	TGTGCCAGCAGCCAAGATGCCAGCGGGGGAGGAGAGACCCAGTACTTC	CASSQDASGGGETQYF
TRBV6-2/TRBV6-3	.	few	TRBJ1-1	TGTGCCAGCAGTTACGTAGGGGTGACTGAAGCTTTCTTT	CASSYVGVTEAFF
TRBV20-1	.	few	TRBJ2-1	TGCAGTGCTTCCGCTGGACGTTACTCCTACAATGAGCAGTTCTTC	CSASAGRYSYNEQFF
TRBV12-3/TRBV12-4	.	.	TRBJ1-5	TGTGCCAGCAGTCCTACAGGGCGAAATCAGCCCCAGCATTTT	CASSPTGRNQPQHF
TRBV15	TRBD1	.	TRBJ1-2	TGTGCCACCAGCAGAGATTACCGAGGGGGCGAGACTGGCGGCTACACCTTC	CATSRDYRGGETGGYTF
TRBV6-5	TRBD1	.	TRBJ2-6	TGTGCCAGCAGTTACTACTACAGGGGTGGTGGGGCCAACGTCCTGACTTTC	CASSYYYRGGGANVLTF
TRBV12-3/TRBV12-4	TRBD2	.	TRBJ2-7	TGTGCCAGCGGCCCTAGCGGGAGGGCCGCCGAGCAGTACTTC	CASGPSGRAAEQYF
TRBV5-1	.	few	TRBJ2-2	TGCGCCAGCAGAATGGGGGACACCGGGGAGCTGTTTTTT	CASRMGDTGELFF
TRBV28	.	few	TRBJ2-7	TGTGCCAGCAGCACACCAGGGTTCTACGAGCAGTACTTC	CASSTPGFYEQYF
TRBV18	TRBD1	.	TRBJ1-1	TGTGCCAGCTCAGCGGACAGGGGGGTTAGCGCTGAAGCTTTCTTT	CASSADRGVSAEAFF
TRBV5-1	TRBD2	few	TRBJ2-2	TGCGCCAGCAGCACGCCGGGACTAGCGGGCACCGGGGAGCTGTTTTTT	CASSTPGLAGTGELFF
TRBV12-3/TRBV12-4	.	.	TRBJ1-5	TGTGCCAGCAGTCTACAGGGATCTCAGCCCCAGCATTTT	CASSLQGSQPQHF
TRBV10-3	.	.	TRBJ2-1	TGTGCCATCAGTACACCACTGCCCAACAATCATACTCAGCGTCCAGCAGATGAGCAGTTCTTC	CAISTPLPNNHTQRPADEQFF
TRBV7-3	.	.	TRBJ2-7	TGTGCCAGCAGCTTAAGAAGCTCGGGGGCGGGACAAGACACCTACGAGCAGTACTTC	CASSLRSSGAGQDTYEQYF
TRBV11-2	.	few	TRBJ2-1	TGTGCCAGCAGCAAAAATGACGGGAGCTCCTACAATGAGCAGTTCTTC	CASSKNDGSSYNEQFF
TRBV20-1	TRBD2	.	TRBJ2-5	TGCAGTGCCGCGGGACTAGCGGGAGGGCGGGAGACCCAGTACTTC	CSAAGLAGGRETQYF
TRBV5-1	.	few	TRBJ2-5	TGCGCCAGCAGCTTGTTTTCCGGGGGCCAAGAGACCCAGTACTTC	CASSLFSGGQETQYF
TRBV20-1	TRBD1	.	TRBJ2-5	TGCAGTCTTAGACAGGGGGCGGATCAAGAGACCCAGTACTTC	CSLRQGADQETQYF
TRBV20-1	.	.	TRBJ1-2	TGCAGTGCTACCCCGGGACTGGTCTATGGCTACACCTTC	CSATPGLVYGYTF